Presented here are 18 T cell receptor beta chains from one specimen sequenced in a study of blood T cells in healthy people across ages (dated by TCRdb to between 2014 and 2016). The library was built by means of 5' RACE. Instrument used: Illumina HiSeq 2500. The second PCR ran for about 6 to 12 cycles and used a J-beta primer mix along with a sample-barcoded 5' primer. The public reads were reprocessed in TCRdb via fastp at Q25 and MiXCR, keeping in-frame beta chains. CDR3 protein duplicates are merged, each entry listing the most common genes and DNA. The sample table holds about 2 million distinct CDR3 sequences, of which just under 50% were seen once. The ten largest clonotypes hold approximately 2% of the sample. Sequenced input: blood. Receptor source: a woman between 40 and 55 years old in good health.

J is TRBJ2-3 and V is TRBV21-1; no check of the table's D call, TRBD1, against the DNA was made. TRBV21-1 is a listed pseudogene. The CDR3 contains 16 residues. CDR3 amino acids: CASSKRDRAHTDTQYF. CDR3 nucleotide sequence: TGTGCCAGCAGCAAAAGGGACAGGGCACACACAGATACGCAGTATTTT.

This clonotype was observed a few times. The genes are TRBV4-2 and TRBJ2-5; D might be TRBD1 (6 bases). Germline V gene lookup returns CDR1 LGHNA and CDR2 YNFKEQ. The CDR3 length is 18 residues. Deletions cut 0 bases from V and 1 base from J, with 18 bases between. This CDR3 is CASSQDRTQGLRQETQYF. CDR3 coding DNA: TGTGCCAGCAGCCAAGATAGGACCCAGGGGCTTCGCCAAGAGACCCAGTACTTC.

This chain joins TRBV6-2 or TRBV6-3 and TRBJ2-5, with 9 bases lining up with TRBD1. Germline CDR1 MNHEY, CDR2 SVGEGT. CDR3 size: 15 residues. The V and J ends lost 4 bases and 2 bases, in that order; junction bases with no gene match: 5. This CDR3 reads CASSSDRGKQETQYF. The CDR3 region has the DNA TGTGCCAGCAGTTCTGACAGGGGGAAGCAAGAGACCCAGTACTTC.

This chain connects TRBV29-1 to TRBJ2-5, with TRBD1 as a possible D gene (6 bases). V lost 3 bases and J 3 bases, leaving 11 bases between the germline ends. Germline CDR1 reads SQVTM; CDR2 reads ANQGSEA. The CDR3 has 13 residues. In nucleotides, the CDR3 is TGCAGCGTTGAGACCCCAGGGGAAGAGACCCAGTACTTC. Encoded protein: CSVETPGEETQYF.

V usage is TRBV5-1 and J usage is TRBJ2-1; 14 bases match TRBD2. The germline CDR1 and CDR2 sequences are SGHRS and YFSETQ. The CDR3 loop spans 15 amino acids. V shed 4 bases, J shed 8 bases, and the junction held 5 bases outside the gene matches. CDR3 DNA sequence: TGCGCCAGCAGCGGCGGGACTAGCGGGGGCGATGAGCAGTTCTTC. Its protein product is CASSGGTSGGDEQFF.

This chain connects TRBV20-1 to TRBJ1-2, with 7 bases that match TRBD1. The CDR3 length is 15 residues. V gave up 2 bases and J gave up 1 base; unmatched junction bases: 7. Looked up from germline, CDR1 is DFQATT and CDR2 is SNEGSKA (reference sequence). This CDR3 reads CSARRTGRDNYGYTF. The CDR3 DNA sequence: TGCAGTGCTAGAAGGACAGGTCGCGATAACTATGGCTACACCTTC.

The J gene is TRBJ2-3, the V gene TRBV9, with D uncertain. Trimming removed 0 bases from V and 0 bases from J, with 11 bases in between. The CDR3 is 16 amino acids. CDR1 is SGDLS and CDR2 is YYNGEE in the germline V gene. The CDR3: CASSVDAAISTDTQYF. The DNA of the CDR3 is TGTGCCAGCAGCGTAGATGCCGCTATTAGCACAGATACGCAGTATTTT.

CDR3 sequence reads: CASGTSGGAEQFF. The CDR3 DNA reads TGTGCCAGCGGGACTAGCGGGGGGGCTGAGCAGTTCTTC. J is TRBJ2-1 and V is TRBV7-2, with TRBD2 identical over 16 bases. J gave up 9 bases and V 8 bases, and 1 base lay outside the gene matches. The CDR3 length is 13 residues. Germline lookup yields CDR1 SGHTA and CDR2 FQGNSA.

This clonotype was observed at least ten times. CDR3 nucleotides: TGCAGCGCCTCGACAGGGTCCTACGAGCAGTACTTC. Protein sequence: CSASTGSYEQYF. V and J are TRBV20-1 and TRBJ2-7, with 7 bases fitting TRBD1. Germline V gives CDR1 DFQATT, CDR2 SNEGSKA (reference sequence). The CDR3 runs 12 residues.

The V call is TRBV14, the J call TRBJ1-2; TRBD1 aligns across 9 bases. The V gene end was trimmed by 3 bases and the J gene end by 2 bases; junction bases not matched to a gene: 4. This CDR3 spans 15 amino acids. Germline V gene data show CDR1 as SGHDN and CDR2 as FVKESK. This chain's CDR3 is CASSQTTGGNYGYTF. In DNA form, the CDR3 reads TGTGCCAGCAGCCAGACGACAGGGGGGAACTATGGCTACACCTTC.

This sequence joins TRBV7-9 and TRBJ1-4, with a tentative D call TRBD1 (6 bases). Trimming took off 5 bases at V and 7 bases at J, with 17 bases between the two ends. The germline V gene has CDR1 SEHNR and CDR2 FQNEAQ (reference sequence). This CDR3 is 15 amino acids long. The CDR3 DNA reads TGTGCCAGCAGCCCCCGGACAGTCAGGGGTGAAAAACTGTTTTTT. Protein product: CASSPRTVRGEKLFF.

V is TRBV20-1 and J is TRBJ2-1, with TRBD1 matching over 7 bases. CDR3 size: 13 residues. Trimming removed 3 bases from V and 6 bases from J; junction bases left unmatched: 5. CDR1 and CDR2 from the germline V gene are DFQATT and SNEGSKA (reference sequence). The CDR3 reads CSARLGQLNEQFF. The CDR3 region has the DNA TGCAGTGCTAGGTTGGGACAGCTCAATGAGCAGTTCTTC.

This clonotype turned up a few times. This rearrangement joins TRBV6-6 to TRBJ2-7; 9 nucleotides align to TRBD1. With 2 bases clipped from V and 6 bases from J, the junction kept 14 bases outside the gene matches. Per germline, CDR1 MNHNY and CDR2 SVGAGI (reference sequence). This CDR3 spans 17 amino acids. The CDR3 DNA follows: TGTGCCAGCAGTTACCGACCGGGACAGGGTCATTCGGGCGAGCAGTACTTC. Its translation is CASSYRPGQGHSGEQYF.

Ten or more counts support this clonotype. The gene calls are TRBV28 and TRBJ1-6, with 10 bases matching TRBD1. Germline loops: CDR1 MDHEN, CDR2 SYDVKM. With 6 bases clipped from V and 7 bases from J, the junction kept 6 bases outside the gene matches. The CDR3 sequence is 15 residues long. CDR3 region: CASSPRDRGNSPLHF. DNA of the CDR3: TGTGCCAGCAGCCCCCGGGACAGGGGAAATTCACCCCTCCACTTT.

This clonotype was observed a few times. V usage is TRBV15 and J usage is TRBJ2-1; TRBD2 matches 9 bases. J lost 9 bases, V lost 8 bases, and 20 bases had no gene match. The CDR3 is 17 residues long. The germline V gene encodes CDR1 LNHNV and CDR2 YYDKDF (reference sequence). The CDR3 coding sequence is TGTGCCACCCGACCATTCCCAGGGACTAGCTCAGGGAGTGAGCAGTTCTTC. Its translation: CATRPFPGTSSGSEQFF.

V usage is TRBV15 and J usage is TRBJ2-1; TRBD1 matches 10 bases. J gave up 15 bases and V 3 bases, and 8 bases lay outside the gene matches. Germline CDR1 LNHNV, CDR2 YYDKDF (reference sequence). There are 13 residues in the CDR3. The CDR3 sequence: CATSREDRGSLFF. The CDR3 DNA sequence: TGTGCCACCAGCAGGGAGGACAGGGGGAGTCTGTTCTTC.

The rearrangement links TRBV20-1 to TRBJ2-7; 7 nucleotides line up with TRBD1. The germline gives CDR1 DFQATT, CDR2 SNEGSKA (reference sequence). This CDR3 contains 14 residues. V was pared by 6 bases and J by 3 bases, with 11 bases of the junction left unmatched. The CDR3: CSASSPTGVYEQYF. DNA of the CDR3: TGCAGTGCCTCCTCCCCCACAGGGGTCTACGAGCAGTACTTC.

This clonotype was seen just once. The chain employs TRBV15 and TRBJ2-3, with 7 bases lining up with TRBD1. Germline V gene data show CDR1 as LNHNV and CDR2 as YYDKDF (reference sequence). Trimming took 4 bases from V and 6 from J; bases not matched to a gene: 13. This CDR3 comprises 16 residues. The CDR3 loop is CATSTARQGSGDTQYF. The CDR3 DNA is TGTGCCACCAGCACCGCAAGACAGGGTTCAGGGGATACGCAGTATTTT.